This T cell receptor (beta chain) is drawn from a study of blood T cells in healthy people across ages. General study points: Per million T cells, TCR beta diversity dropped about linearly as age rose. More naive CD4+ cells and higher diversity marked long-lived donors relative to aged donors.

Isolation of PBMCs gave at least 7 million cells per sample. For this clonotype: The antigen remains unidentified.

The second PCR ran roughly 6 to 11 cycles with a sample-barcoded 5' primer and J-beta primers. A single record per CDR3 protein comes from TCRdb applying MiXCR to the 5' RACE reads. The data hold over 1.5 million distinct CDR3 sequences, with around half observed a single time. Sequencing was done on a sample of blood. This TCR was sampled from a woman in her forties in good health.

CDR3 region: CASRKRTGGAETQYF. The CDR3 DNA sequence: TGCGCCAGCCGTAAACGAACAGGGGGCGCAGAGACCCAGTACTTC. The chain links TRBV5-1 to TRBJ2-5, with 9 bases aligning to TRBD1. In germline, CDR1 is SGHRS, CDR2 YFSETQ. This CDR3 has 15 residues. V lost 7 bases to trimming and J lost 4 bases; unmatched junction nucleotides: 11.